Listed here are 22 T cell receptor beta chains from one sample, sequenced in a study of cytomegalovirus exposure and HLA in healthy donors. PCR employed 60 Vbeta and 13 Jbeta primers. Data came from immunoSEQ multiplex PCR; TCRdb stores just in-frame clones and leaves some out. The table records 160,000 or so clones, 65% to 80% of them present only once. The sample taken for sequencing was PBMCs. These receptor sequences come from a woman aged 40 to 50 in good health and CMV-seropositive.

This chain links TRBV6-5 with TRBJ1-5, with D hard to call. The germline V and J ends were trimmed by 5 bases and 9 bases, with 14 bases remaining between them. Looked up from germline, CDR1 is MNHEY and CDR2 is SVGAGI. The CDR3 spans 13 residues. CDR3 region: CASSERRSLPQHF. The CDR3 nucleotides are TGTGCCAGCAGTGAAAGGAGGAGTCTGCCCCAGCATTTT.

This clone appeared a few times. J is TRBJ2-3 and V is TRBV2; possible D gene TRBD2, 5 bases. CDR3 length: 16 amino acids. V lost 6 bases and J lost 0, with 16 bases in between. Germline CDR1 is SNHLY and CDR2 is FYNNEI. The CDR3: CASRALAVTSTDTQYF. The CDR3 DNA is TGTGCCAGCAGGGCCCTAGCAGTCACGAGCACAGATACGCAGTATTTT. Full variable domain (rest looked up from reference TRBV2 and TRBJ2-3): EPEVTQTPSHQVTQMGQEVILRCVPISNHLYFYWYRQILGQKVEFLVSFYNNEISEKSEIFDDQFSVERPDGSNFTLKIRSTKLEDSAMYFCASRALAVTSTDTQYFGPGTRLTVL.

The chain is built from TRBV5-1 and TRBJ1-1; 11 bases are a match to TRBD1. The CDR3 is made up of 16 amino acids. CDR1 and CDR2 (germline): SGHRS, YFSETQ. The ends lost 7 bases at V and 1 base at J; junction bases unmatched: 9. This chain's CDR3 is CASRDPGQGGNTEAFF. CDR3 in DNA: TGCGCCAGCCGAGATCCGGGACAGGGGGGGAACACTGAAGCTTTCTTT.

This clone was recorded a few times. V and J are TRBV6-5 and TRBJ1-4, with D possibly being TRBD1 (6 bases). Germline V CDR1 and CDR2: MNHEY, SVGAGI. Deletions cut 9 bases from V and 6 bases from J, with 14 bases between. This CDR3 contains 13 residues. The CDR3 is CASSRDIYEKLFF. CDR3 sequence (DNA): TGTGCCAGTTCCCGGGACATTTATGAAAAACTGTTTTTT.

V usage is TRBV7-6 and J usage is TRBJ1-1, with D perhaps TRBD1 (5 bases). The V gene's germline CDR1 is SGHVS and CDR2 FNYEAQ. The CDR3 consists of 13 residues. The ends were cut back, 5 bases at V and 4 bases at J, with 11 bases in the middle. The CDR3 DNA follows: TGTGCCAGCAGCCGACAGTTCGGCACTGAAGCTTTCTTT. Its translation: CASSRQFGTEAFF.

This chain connects TRBV19 to TRBJ2-4, with TRBD1 matching 9 bases. The germline V gene has CDR1 LNHDA and CDR2 SQIVND (reference sequence). V lost 3 bases to trimming and J lost 8 bases; unmatched junction nucleotides: 8. This CDR3 has 15 amino acids. The CDR3: CASSIQGQGIDIQYF. CDR3 DNA: TGTGCCAGTAGTATTCAGGGACAGGGAATTGACATTCAGTACTTC.

This sequence joins TRBV5-1 and TRBJ2-5, with TRBD1 matching 10 bases. The tail of the sequence fits TRBJ2-7 better, so the J call may be wrong. Germline CDR1 is SGHRS and CDR2 is YFSETQ. There are 14 residues in the CDR3. The CDR3 DNA reads TGCGCCAGCAGCTTAGGGACAGGGGCCTACGAGCAGTACTTC. It translates to CASSLGTGAYEQYF.

This sequence joins TRBV6-5 and TRBJ2-7; 8 bases fit TRBD2. V trimming: 6 bases; J trimming: 7 bases; junction bases outside the gene matches: 8. CDR3 length: 13 residues. Germline CDR1 and CDR2: MNHEY and SVGAGI. This CDR3 is CASRLPGGGEQYF. In DNA, the CDR3 is TGTGCCAGCAGACTCCCGGGGGGGGGTGAGCAGTACTTC.

This sequence joins TRBV7-2 and TRBJ2-5; D gene unclear. This CDR3 has 12 residues. Germline CDR1 and CDR2: SGHTA and FQGNSA. Trimming cost V 3 bases and J 5 bases, with 7 bases left between them. This CDR3 is CASSLNLETQYF. The CDR3 region has the DNA TGTGCCAGCAGCTTGAACTTGGAGACCCAGTACTTC.

The chain employs TRBV30 and TRBJ1-2, with a tentative D call TRBD1 (5 bases). Germline loops: CDR1 GTSNPN, CDR2 SVGIG (reference sequence). The CDR3 loop spans 12 amino acids. Trimming pared 4 bases from V and 3 bases from J, leaving 9 bases between. The CDR3 sequence: CAWMGLHYGYTF. DNA for the CDR3: TGTGCCTGGATGGGACTCCACTATGGCTACACCTTC.

The chain links TRBV11-3 to TRBJ2-1; 9 nucleotides match TRBD1. CDR1 and CDR2 (germline): SGHNT, YENEEA. V trimming: 0 bases; J trimming: 6 bases; junction bases outside the gene matches: 3. This CDR3 has 15 amino acids. CDR3 sequence: CASSLDGGQGNEQFF. CDR3 DNA: TGTGCCAGCAGCTTAGATGGGGGACAGGGCAATGAGCAGTTCTTC.

Concerning this clone itself: The junction does not match germline at one end; this may be a read error. The chain employs TRBV7-9 and TRBJ1-2; weak D call: TRBD1 (6 bases). The germline CDR1 and CDR2 sequences are SEHNR and FQNEAQ (reference sequence). The CDR3 runs to 16 residues. The CDR3 nucleotides are TGTTCCAGCAGCCCCCCTATATCACAGGGTAATCGTGGCTACACCTTC. Its protein is CSSSPPISQGNRGYTF.

This clone has only a few counts. The same CDR3 can be traced to other DNA sequences in this sample. The rearrangement links TRBV7-8 to TRBJ1-6; tentatively, D is TRBD1 (5 bases). Germline values: CDR1 SGHVS, CDR2 FQNEAQ. V lost 8 bases, J lost 7 bases, and 12 bases lay in between. The CDR3 totals 13 residues. Written as DNA, the CDR3 is TGTGCCAGCCTGGGGGGTGGAAATTCACCCCTCCACTTT. It is translated as CASLGGGNSPLHF.

As regards this clone: Distinct nucleotide sequences in the sample also encode this CDR3. The chain uses TRBV7-8 and TRBJ2-2; 9 bases fit TRBD2. Germline CDR1 and CDR2: SGHVS and FQNEAQ. CDR3 size: 18 residues. Trimming took 3 bases from V and 7 from J; bases not matched to a gene: 15. The CDR3 nucleotides read TGTGCCAGCAGCTTGCCTATTCGCCTAGCGGGGCTGGGCGGGGAGCTGTTTTTT. Its translation is CASSLPIRLAGLGGELFF.

V is TRBV1 and J is TRBJ2-2; the tabulated D call, TRBD2, remains unverified against the DNA. TRBV1 is a known pseudogene. The CDR3 totals 16 residues. The CDR3 DNA reads as TGCACCAGCAGCCAAGTAGCTAGCGGGGGTAAGAGGGAGCTGTTTTTT. Translating gives CTSSQVASGGKRELFF.

The chain carries TRBV2 and TRBJ2-1; 8 nucleotides agree with TRBD1. V was clipped by 7 bases and J by 15 bases; unmatched bases: 8. CDR1 is SNHLY and CDR2 is FYNNEI in the germline V gene. The CDR3 runs 11 residues. CDR3 in DNA: TGTGCCAGCATATGGGGACAGGTACTGTTCTTC. Its translation is CASIWGQVLFF.

The chain carries TRBV7-9 and TRBJ1-1; D gene uncertain. Deletions cut 2 bases from V and 0 bases from J, with 4 bases between. Germline assignment: CDR1 SEHNR and CDR2 FQNEAQ (reference sequence). The CDR3 has 13 residues. Here the CDR3 reads CASSLSLNTEAFF. In DNA form, the CDR3 reads TGTGCCAGCAGCTTAAGCCTGAACACTGAAGCTTTCTTT. Together with reference TRBV7-9 and TRBJ1-1, the CDR3 gives the full variable domain: DTGVSQNPRHKITKRGQNVTFRCDPISEHNRLYWYRQTLGQGPEFLTYFQNEAQLEKSRLLSDRFSAERPKGSFSTLEIQRTEQGDSAMYLCASSLSLNTEAFFGQGTRLTVV.

The chain combines TRBV5-1 with TRBJ2-6; D is perhaps TRBD2 (5 bases). Germline V CDR1 and CDR2: SGHRS, YFSETQ. V gave up 4 bases and J gave up 0 bases, with 11 bases separating them. The CDR3 spans 16 residues. CDR3 sequence: CASSTRTDSGANVLTF. CDR3 DNA: TGCGCCAGCAGCACTAGGACCGACTCTGGGGCCAACGTCCTGACTTTC. Looking up the rest from reference TRBV5-1 and TRBJ2-6 gives the full variable domain: KAGVTQTPRYLIKTRGQQVTLSCSPISGHRSVSWYQQTPGQGLQFLFEYFSETQRNKGNFPGRFSGRQFSNSRSEMNVSTLELGDSALYLCASSTRTDSGANVLTFGAGSRLTVL.

The chain couples TRBV7-9 to TRBJ2-1; 8 nucleotides agree with TRBD1. The CDR3 covers 15 residues. The ends lost 6 bases at V and 9 bases at J; junction bases unmatched: 13. Germline assignment: CDR1 SEHNR and CDR2 FQNEAQ (reference sequence). The CDR3 DNA sequence: TGTGCCAGCAGAGTGGGACAGGAGAAAGTGGGTGAGCAGTTCTTC. Amino acids: CASRVGQEKVGEQFF.

On this clone itself: The junction does not match germline at one end; this may be a read error. The rearrangement uses TRBV5-6 and TRBJ2-4; the match to TRBD2 covers 16 bases. Germline V gives CDR1 SGHDT, CDR2 YYEEEE. There are 16 residues in the CDR3. The CDR3 loop is CASSYGTSGGANSQYF. The CDR3 DNA reads as TGTGCCAGCAGCTACGGGACTAGCGGGGGGGCAAACAGTCAGTACTTC.

The V gene is TRBV10-1, the J gene TRBJ2-3; D perhaps matches TRBD1 (5 bases). The V and J ends lost 3 bases and 0 bases respectively, with 13 bases between them. The CDR3 totals 16 residues. Germline CDR1 is WNHNN and CDR2 is SYGVQD (reference sequence). The chain's CDR3 is CASSDLGDSSTDTQYF. The CDR3 nucleotides are TGCGCCAGCAGTGATTTAGGCGACAGCAGCACAGATACGCAGTATTTT.

The rearrangement joins TRBV7-9 to TRBJ1-2, with D unresolved. The germline gives CDR1 SEHNR, CDR2 FQNEAQ (reference sequence). The CDR3 runs 13 residues. The germline V and J ends were trimmed by 2 bases and 6 bases, with 10 bases remaining between them. Here the CDR3 DNA reads TGTGCCAGCAGCTTAACAGACGGGGATGGCTACACCTTC. The encoded protein is CASSLTDGDGYTF. The variable domain in full, completed from reference TRBV7-9 and TRBJ1-2, reads DTGVSQNPRHKITKRGQNVTFRCDPISEHNRLYWYRQTLGQGPEFLTYFQNEAQLEKSRLLSDRFSAERPKGSFSTLEIQRTEQGDSAMYLCASSLTDGDGYTFGSGTRLTVV.